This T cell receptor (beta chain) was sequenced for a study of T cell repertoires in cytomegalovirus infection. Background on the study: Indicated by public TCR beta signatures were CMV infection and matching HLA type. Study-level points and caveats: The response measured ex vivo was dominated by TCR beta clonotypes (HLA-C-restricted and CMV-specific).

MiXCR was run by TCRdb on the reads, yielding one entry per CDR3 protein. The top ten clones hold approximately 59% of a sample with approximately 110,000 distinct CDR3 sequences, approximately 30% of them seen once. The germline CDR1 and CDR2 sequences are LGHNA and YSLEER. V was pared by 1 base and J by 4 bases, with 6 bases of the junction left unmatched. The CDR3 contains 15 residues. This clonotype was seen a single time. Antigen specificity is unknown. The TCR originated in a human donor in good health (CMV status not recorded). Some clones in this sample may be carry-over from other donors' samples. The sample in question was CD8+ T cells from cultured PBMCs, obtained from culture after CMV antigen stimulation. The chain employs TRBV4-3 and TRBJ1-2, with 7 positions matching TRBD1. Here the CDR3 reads CASSQGRGAAYGYTF. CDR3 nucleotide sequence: TGCGCCAGCAGCCAAGGCAGGGGGGCTGCCTATGGCTACACCTTC.